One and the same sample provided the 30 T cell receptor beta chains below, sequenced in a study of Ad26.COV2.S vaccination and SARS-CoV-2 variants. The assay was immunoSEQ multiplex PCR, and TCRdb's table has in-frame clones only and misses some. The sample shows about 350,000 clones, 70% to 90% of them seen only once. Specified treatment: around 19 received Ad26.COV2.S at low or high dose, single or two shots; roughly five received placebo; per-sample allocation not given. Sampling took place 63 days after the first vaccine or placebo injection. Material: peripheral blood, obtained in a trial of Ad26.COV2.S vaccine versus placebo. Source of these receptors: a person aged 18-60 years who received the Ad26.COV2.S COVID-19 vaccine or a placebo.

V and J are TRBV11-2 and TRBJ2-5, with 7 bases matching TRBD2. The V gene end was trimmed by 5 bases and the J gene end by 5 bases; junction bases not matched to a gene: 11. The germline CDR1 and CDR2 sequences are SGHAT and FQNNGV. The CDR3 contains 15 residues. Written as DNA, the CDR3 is TGTGCCAGCAGCCGCGGGACTAAGGGTGGGGAGACCCAGTACTTC. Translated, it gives CASSRGTKGGETQYF.

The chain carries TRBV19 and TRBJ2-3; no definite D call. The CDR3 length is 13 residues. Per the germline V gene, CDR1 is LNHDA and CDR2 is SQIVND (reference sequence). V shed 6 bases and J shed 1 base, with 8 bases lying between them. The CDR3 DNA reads TGTGCCAGTAGGATGGACGGCACAGATACGCAGTATTTT. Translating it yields CASRMDGTDTQYF. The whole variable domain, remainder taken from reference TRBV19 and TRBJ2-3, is DGGITQSPKYLFRKEGQNVTLSCEQNLNHDAMYWYRQDPGQGLRLIYYSQIVNDFQKGDIAEGYSVSREKKESFPLTVTSAQKNPTAFYLCASRMDGTDTQYFGPGTRLTVL.

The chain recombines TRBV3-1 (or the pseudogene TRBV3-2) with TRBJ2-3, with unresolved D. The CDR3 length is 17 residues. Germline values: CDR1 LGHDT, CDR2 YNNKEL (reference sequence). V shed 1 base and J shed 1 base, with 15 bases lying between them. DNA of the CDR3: TGTGCCAGCAGCCAAGCCGGGTCTCAGGCCCGCACAGATACGCAGTATTTT. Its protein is CASSQAGSQARTDTQYF.

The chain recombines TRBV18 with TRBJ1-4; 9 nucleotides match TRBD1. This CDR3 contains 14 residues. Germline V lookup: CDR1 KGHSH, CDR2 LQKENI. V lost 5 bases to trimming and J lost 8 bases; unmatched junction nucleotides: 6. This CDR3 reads CASSWTGDNEKLFF. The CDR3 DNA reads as TGTGCCAGCTCATGGACAGGGGATAACGAAAAACTGTTTTTT.

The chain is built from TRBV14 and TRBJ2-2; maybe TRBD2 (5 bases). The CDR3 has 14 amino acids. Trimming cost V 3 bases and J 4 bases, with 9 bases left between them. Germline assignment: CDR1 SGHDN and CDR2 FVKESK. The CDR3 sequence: CASSQTGGTGELFF. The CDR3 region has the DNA TGTGCCAGCAGCCAGACCGGAGGCACCGGGGAGCTGTTTTTT.

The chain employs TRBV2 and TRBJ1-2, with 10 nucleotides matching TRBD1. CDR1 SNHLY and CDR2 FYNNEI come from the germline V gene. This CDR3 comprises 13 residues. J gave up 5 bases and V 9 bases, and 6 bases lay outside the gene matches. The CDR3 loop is CASFRTGGYGYTF. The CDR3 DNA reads TGTGCCAGTTTTAGGACAGGGGGATATGGCTACACCTTC.

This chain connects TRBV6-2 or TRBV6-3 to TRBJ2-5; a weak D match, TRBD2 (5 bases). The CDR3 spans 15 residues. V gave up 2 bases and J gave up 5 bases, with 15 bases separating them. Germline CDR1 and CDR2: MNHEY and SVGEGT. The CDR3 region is CASSYIDGVRETQYF. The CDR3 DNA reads TGTGCCAGCAGTTACATCGACGGGGTCAGGGAGACCCAGTACTTC.

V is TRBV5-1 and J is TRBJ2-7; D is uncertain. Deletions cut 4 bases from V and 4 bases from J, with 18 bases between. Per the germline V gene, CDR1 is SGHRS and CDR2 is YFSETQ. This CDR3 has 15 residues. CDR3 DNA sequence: TGCGCCAGCAGCCCGGGTAGACTCACCCCATACGAGCAGTACTTC. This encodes CASSPGRLTPYEQYF.

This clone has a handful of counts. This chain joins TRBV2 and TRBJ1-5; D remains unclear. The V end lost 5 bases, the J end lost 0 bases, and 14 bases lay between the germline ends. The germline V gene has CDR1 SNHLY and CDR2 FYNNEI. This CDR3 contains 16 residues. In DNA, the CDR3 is TGTGCCAGCAGTCCTATAGAGCCCTATAGCAATCAGCCCCAGCATTTT. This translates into CASSPIEPYSNQPQHF.

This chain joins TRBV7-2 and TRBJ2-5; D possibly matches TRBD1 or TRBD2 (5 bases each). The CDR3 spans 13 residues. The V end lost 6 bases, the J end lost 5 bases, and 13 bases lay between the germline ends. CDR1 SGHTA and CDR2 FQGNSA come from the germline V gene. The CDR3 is CASRQGGGETQYF. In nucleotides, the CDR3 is TGTGCCAGCAGGCAGGGCGGCGGGGAGACCCAGTACTTC.

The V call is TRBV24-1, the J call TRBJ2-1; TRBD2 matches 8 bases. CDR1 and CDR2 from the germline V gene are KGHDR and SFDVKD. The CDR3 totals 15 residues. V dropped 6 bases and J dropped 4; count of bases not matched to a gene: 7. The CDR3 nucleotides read TGTGCCACCAGTAAGGCGGGAGGACAGTACAATGAGCAGTTCTTC. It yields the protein CATSKAGGQYNEQFF.

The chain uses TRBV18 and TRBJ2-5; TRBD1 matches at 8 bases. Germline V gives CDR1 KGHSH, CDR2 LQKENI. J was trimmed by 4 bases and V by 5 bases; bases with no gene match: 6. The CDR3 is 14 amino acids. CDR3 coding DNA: TGTGCCAGCTCAGACAGGGGCGTAAGAGAGACCCAGTACTTC. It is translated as CASSDRGVRETQYF.

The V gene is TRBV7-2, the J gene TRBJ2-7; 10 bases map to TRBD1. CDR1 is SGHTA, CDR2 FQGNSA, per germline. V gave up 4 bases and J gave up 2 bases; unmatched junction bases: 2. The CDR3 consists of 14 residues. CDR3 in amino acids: CASSWGQGTYEQYF. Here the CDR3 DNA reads TGTGCCAGCAGCTGGGGACAGGGGACCTACGAGCAGTACTTC.

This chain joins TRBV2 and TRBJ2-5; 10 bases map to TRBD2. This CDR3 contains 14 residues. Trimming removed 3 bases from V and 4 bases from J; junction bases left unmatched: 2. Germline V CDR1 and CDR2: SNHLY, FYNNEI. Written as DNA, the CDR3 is TGTGCCAGCAGTGAGGAGCGGGGGGGAGAGACCCAGTACTTC. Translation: CASSEERGGETQYF.

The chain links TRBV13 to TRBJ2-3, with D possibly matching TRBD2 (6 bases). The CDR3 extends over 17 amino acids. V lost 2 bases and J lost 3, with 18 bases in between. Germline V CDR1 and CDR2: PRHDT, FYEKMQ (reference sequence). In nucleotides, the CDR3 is TGTGCCAGCAGCTTATCCGGGGGTGGAAGAAGAACAGATACGCAGTATTTT. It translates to CASSLSGGGRRTDTQYF.

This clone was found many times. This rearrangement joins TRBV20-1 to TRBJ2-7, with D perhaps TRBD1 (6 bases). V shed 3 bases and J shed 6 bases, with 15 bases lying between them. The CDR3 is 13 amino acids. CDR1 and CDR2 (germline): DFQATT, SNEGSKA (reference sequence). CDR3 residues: CSASGSGAREQYF. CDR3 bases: TGCAGTGCTAGTGGATCAGGGGCGCGCGAGCAGTACTTC.

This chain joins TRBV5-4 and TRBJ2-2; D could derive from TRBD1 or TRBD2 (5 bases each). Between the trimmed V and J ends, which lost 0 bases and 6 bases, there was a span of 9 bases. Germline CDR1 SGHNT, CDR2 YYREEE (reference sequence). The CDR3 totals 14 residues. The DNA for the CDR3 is TGTGCCAGCAGCTTGGACAGGCGGGCCGGGGAGCTGTTTTTT. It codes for CASSLDRRAGELFF.

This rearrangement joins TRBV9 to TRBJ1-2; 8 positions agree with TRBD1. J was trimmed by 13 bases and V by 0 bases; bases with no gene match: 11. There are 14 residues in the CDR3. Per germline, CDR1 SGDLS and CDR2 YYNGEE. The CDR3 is CASSVVPGQGIVTF. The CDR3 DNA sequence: TGTGCCAGCAGCGTAGTGCCAGGACAGGGAATAGTCACCTTC.

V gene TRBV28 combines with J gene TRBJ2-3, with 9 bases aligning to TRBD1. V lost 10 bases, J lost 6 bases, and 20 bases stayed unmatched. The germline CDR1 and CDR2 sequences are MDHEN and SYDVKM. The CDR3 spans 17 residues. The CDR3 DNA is TGTGCCACTCGGGGACAGGGCTCCAGAGCGGGTCCCGATACGCAGTATTTT. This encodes CATRGQGSRAGPDTQYF. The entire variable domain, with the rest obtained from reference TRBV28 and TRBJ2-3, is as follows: DVKVTQSSRYLVKRTGEKVFLECVQDMDHENMFWYRQDPGLGLRLIYFSYDVKMKEKGDIPEGYSVSREKKERFSLILESASTNQTSMYLCATRGQGSRAGPDTQYFGPGTRLTVL.

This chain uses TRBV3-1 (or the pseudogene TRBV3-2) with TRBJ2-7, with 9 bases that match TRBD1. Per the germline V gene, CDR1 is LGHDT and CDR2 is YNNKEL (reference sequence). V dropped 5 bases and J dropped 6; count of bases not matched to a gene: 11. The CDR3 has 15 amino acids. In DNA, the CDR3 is TGTGCCAGCAGCGCCGGAACAGGGGGCGGTTTCGAGCAGTACTTC. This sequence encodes CASSAGTGGGFEQYF.

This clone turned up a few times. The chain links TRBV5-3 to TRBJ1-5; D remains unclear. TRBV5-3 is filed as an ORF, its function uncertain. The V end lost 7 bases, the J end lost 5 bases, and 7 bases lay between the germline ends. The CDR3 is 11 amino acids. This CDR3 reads CARRPDQPQHF. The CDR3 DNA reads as TGTGCCAGACGCCCGGATCAGCCCCAGCATTTT.

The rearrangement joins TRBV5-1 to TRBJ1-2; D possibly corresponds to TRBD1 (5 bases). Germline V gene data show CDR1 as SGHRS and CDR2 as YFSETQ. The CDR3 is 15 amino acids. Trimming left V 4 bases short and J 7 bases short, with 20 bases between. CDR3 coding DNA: TGCGCCAGCAGCGAACCCCCCGGGGCGGCAGGTGGCTACACCTTC. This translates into CASSEPPGAAGGYTF.

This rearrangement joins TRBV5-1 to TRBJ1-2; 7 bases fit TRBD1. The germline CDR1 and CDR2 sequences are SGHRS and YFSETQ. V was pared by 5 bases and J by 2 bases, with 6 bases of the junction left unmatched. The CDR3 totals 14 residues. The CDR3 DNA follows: TGCGCCAGCAGTACGCAGGGGGTAAACTATGGCTACACCTTC. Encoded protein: CASSTQGVNYGYTF.

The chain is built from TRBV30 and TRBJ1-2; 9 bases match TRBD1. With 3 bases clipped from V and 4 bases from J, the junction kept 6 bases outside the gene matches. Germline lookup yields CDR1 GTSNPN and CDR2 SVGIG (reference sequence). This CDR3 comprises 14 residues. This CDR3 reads CAWRTGTGFYGYTF. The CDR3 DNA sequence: TGTGCCTGGAGGACCGGGACAGGGTTCTATGGCTACACCTTC.

The CDR3 region is CASSQEPSGRASRPREQYF. In DNA, the CDR3 is TGTGCCAGCAGCCAAGAGCCTAGCGGGAGGGCCAGTAGGCCGCGCGAGCAGTACTTC. This sequence joins TRBV14 and TRBJ2-7, with 12 bases aligning to TRBD2. After removal of 0 bases from V and 6 bases from J, the junction contained 15 bases not matched to a gene. Germline V gene sequence: CDR1 SGHDN, CDR2 FVKESK. CDR3 length: 19 amino acids.

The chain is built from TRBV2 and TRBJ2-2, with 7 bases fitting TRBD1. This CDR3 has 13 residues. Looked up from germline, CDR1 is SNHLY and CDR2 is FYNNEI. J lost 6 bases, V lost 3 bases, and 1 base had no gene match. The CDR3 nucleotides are TGTGCCAGCAGTGATAGGGGGCCCGGGGAGCTGTTTTTT. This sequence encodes CASSDRGPGELFF.

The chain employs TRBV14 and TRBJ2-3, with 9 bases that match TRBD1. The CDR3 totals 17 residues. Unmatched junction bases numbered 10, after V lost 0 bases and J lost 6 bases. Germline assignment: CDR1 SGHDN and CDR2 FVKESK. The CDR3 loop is CASSQDLGTGFTDTQYF. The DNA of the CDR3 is TGTGCCAGCAGCCAAGATCTGGGGACAGGGTTTACTGATACGCAGTATTTT.

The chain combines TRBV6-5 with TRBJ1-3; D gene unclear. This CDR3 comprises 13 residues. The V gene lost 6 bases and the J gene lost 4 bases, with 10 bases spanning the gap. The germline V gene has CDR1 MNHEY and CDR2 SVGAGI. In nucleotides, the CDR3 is TGTGCCAGCAGAGACGCGGGGGGAAACACCATATATTTT. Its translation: CASRDAGGNTIYF.

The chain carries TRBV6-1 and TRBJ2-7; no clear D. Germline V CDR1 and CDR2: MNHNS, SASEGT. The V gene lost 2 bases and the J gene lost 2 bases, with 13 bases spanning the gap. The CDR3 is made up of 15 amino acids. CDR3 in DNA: TGTGCCAGCAGTGAAATGGGGTCTGAGACCTACGAGCAGTACTTC. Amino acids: CASSEMGSETYEQYF.

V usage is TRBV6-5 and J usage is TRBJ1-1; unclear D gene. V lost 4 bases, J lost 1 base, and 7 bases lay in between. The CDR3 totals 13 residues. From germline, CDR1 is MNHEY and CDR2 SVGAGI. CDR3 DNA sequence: TGTGCCAGCAGTTCTCAACGGAACACTGAAGCTTTCTTT. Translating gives CASSSQRNTEAFF.